This T cell receptor beta chain was recovered during a study of T cells in Graves' hyperthyroidism and ophthalmopathy. Regarding the study as a whole: Model predictions of ophthalmopathy came a median approximately seven months before onset.

What was amplified from RNA transcripts were TCR beta CDR3 regions. Researchers ran a first-round RT-PCR on the TCR CDR3 using the HTBI primer set. One entry per CDR3 protein, called by TCRdb with MiXCR from the multiplex PCR reads. There are around 440,000 distinct CDR3 sequences in the sample; approximately 14% occur only once, and around 7.7% lies in the top ten. The table lists this clonotype with many counts. Its antigen remains unknown. The V gene's germline CDR1 is SGHTA and CDR2 FQGNSA. The CDR3 is 17 residues long. The V end lost 6 bases, the J end lost 1 base, and 18 bases lay between the germline ends.

The source material was blood. The V call is TRBV7-2, the J call TRBJ2-2; the D gene could be TRBD1 or TRBD2 (6 bases each). This receptor was taken from a woman aged 18-35 years with Graves' hyperthyroidism. The CDR3 is CASRKPSGAWNTGELFF. The CDR3 DNA reads TGTGCCAGCAGAAAACCGTCGGGGGCCTGGAACACCGGGGAGCTGTTTTTT.